This TCR beta chain was observed in a study of CD8+ T cells in alopecia areata (dated by TCRdb to 2016 to 2019). About the full investigation: The study used high-throughput TCRbeta sequencing to examine T cell clonal expansion in alopecia areata, in both the C3H/HeJ mouse model and human patients. Scalp tissue and sorted CD4+ and CD8+ peripheral blood T cells from patchy and totalis/universalis alopecia areata patients and from healthy controls were covered by human TCRbeta sequencing. Scalp clonality was compared among normal scalp (n=4), patchy alopecia areata scalp (n=8), and alopecia totalis/universalis scalp (n=8). RNA was obtained with the PAXgene miRNA kit for fixed scalp, the miRNeasy kit for PBMCs, and the RNeasy kit for mouse skin. Amplification of TCRbeta CDR3 regions was done by immunoSEQ multiplex PCR using 35 Vbeta forward primers and 13 Jbeta reverse primers. What the study reported, not specific to this receptor: Compared with normal scalp, lesional scalp had higher clonality and more expanded CD8+ clones, particularly in alopecia totalis/universalis, a pattern that suggests antigenic drive. Shared TCR sequences between patients were less evident than in mice, which may be partly attributable to HLA diversity in the patient population. Scalp TCR repertoire analysis is complicated because resident alphabeta T cells in normal human skin are also sequenced, whereas mouse skin is dominated by gammadelta T cells.

To note about this clone: Its antigen specificity is not known. The input lacks base qualities; no much larger clone sits a single base away.

Library preparation used the immunoSEQ multiplex PCR assay. For TCR sequencing, RNA was extracted from every sample and reverse transcribed into cDNA to serve as template. First-strand cDNA was synthesized with SuperScript III using a 2:1 mix of oligo-dT and random hexamers. Amplification bias was assessed with a synthetic immune receptor repertoire, and residual bias was removed computationally. The original methods were these. After raw reads were preprocessed to remove errors, the CDR3 was defined following IMGT conventions as running from the conserved cysteine to phenylalanine. Clonality was computed by normalizing Shannon entropy by log2 of the number of productive unique TCRs and subtracting the result from 1. Whether each scalp clone was CD4 or CD8 was inferred by checking scalp TCRbeta sequences against the CD4 and CD8 repertoires from sorted blood. Sourced from immuneACCESS, this table was stored by TCRdb with only in-frame sequences that have V and J called. A share of the clones is absent; for the studies checked, an unresolved V gene accounts for under half, and the remainder has no known explanation. V and J calls and clone size come straight from that table; D and trimming were deduced from the DNA. A total of 98,000 or so clones appear in this sample, under 60% of them only once. The ten biggest clones cover roughly 25% of the sample.

Peripheral blood and lesional scalp punch biopsies were obtained from patients with alopecia areata. PBMCs were isolated by density centrifugation and stained for CD3, CD4 and CD8, after which CD4+ and CD8+ T cells were sorted on a FACSAria. Alopecia areata patients who were not treated were recruited through a multicenter biomarker study. In a few patients from the biomarker study, the blood CD8+ T cells went through an additional sort into NKG2D-low and NKG2D-high fractions. Sequences were obtained from NKG2D-low CD8+ T cells sorted from blood. What this sample's cell subset or site label stands for: sorted CD8+ NKG2D-low blood T cells. This receptor was obtained from a human donor with alopecia areata.

The CDR3 corresponds to CASSPSPGDGYTF. Here is the DNA: TGTGCCAGCAGTCCGTCACCCGGTGATGGCTACACCTTC. This chain is built from TRBV27 and TRBJ1-2, with an unclear D gene assignment. The CDR3 sequence holds 13 residues, the cysteine and phenylalanine included. The retained sequence is limited to the CDR3, 39 bases, with the frame set at the first base. Trimming costs V 5 bases and J 6 bases, and their ends lie 13 bases apart. CDR1 and CDR2, looked up from the germline V gene (reference sequence), are MNHEY and SMNVEV.